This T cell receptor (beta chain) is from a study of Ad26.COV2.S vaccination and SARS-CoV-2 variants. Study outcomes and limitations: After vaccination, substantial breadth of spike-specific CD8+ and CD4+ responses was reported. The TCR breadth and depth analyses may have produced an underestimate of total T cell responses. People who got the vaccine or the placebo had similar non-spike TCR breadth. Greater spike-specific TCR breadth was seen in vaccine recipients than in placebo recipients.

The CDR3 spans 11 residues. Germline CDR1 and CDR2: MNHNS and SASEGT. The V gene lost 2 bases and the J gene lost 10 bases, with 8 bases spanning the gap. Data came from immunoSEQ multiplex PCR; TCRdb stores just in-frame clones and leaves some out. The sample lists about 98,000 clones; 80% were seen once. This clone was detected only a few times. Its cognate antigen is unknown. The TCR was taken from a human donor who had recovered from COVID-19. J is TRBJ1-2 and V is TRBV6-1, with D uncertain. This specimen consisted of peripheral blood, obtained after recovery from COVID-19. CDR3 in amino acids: CASSESMAYTF. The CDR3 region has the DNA TGTGCCAGCAGTGAAAGTATGGCCTACACCTTC.